This T cell receptor (beta chain) was documented in a study of blood T cell repertoires in COVID-19. Germline trimming cut 7 bases from V and 0 bases from J; bases unmatched to any gene: 5. Germline CDR1 is ENHRY and CDR2 is SYGVKD. This CDR3 spans 14 amino acids. Clones were sequenced by immunoSEQ multiplex PCR, and TCRdb holds only the in-frame ones, with some missing. The sample shows about 350,000 clones, approximately 87% of them seen only once. This clone has more than one count but fewer than ten. This chain joins TRBV10-3 and TRBJ2-7; 8 bases agree with TRBD2. Sequencing input: peripheral blood. The clonotype was recovered from a woman aged 45 to 65 with COVID-19, enrolled during active disease. The CDR3: CAIKLSGSSYEQYF. The CDR3 DNA reads TGTGCCATCAAGTTGAGCGGGAGCTCCTACGAGCAGTACTTC.